The next 9 T cell receptor beta chains were all read from a single sample in a study of blood T cell repertoires in COVID-19. Profiled with immunoSEQ multiplex PCR; TCRdb holds only in-frame clones, not every one. The table lists about 330,000 clones, roughly 90% of them singletons. Material for sequencing was peripheral blood. The origin of the receptors is a woman aged 50 to 65 with active or convalescent COVID-19.

As regards this clone: Other DNA sequences in the sample encode the same CDR3. The chain has TRBV10-3 and TRBJ1-1, with TRBD1 matching 8 bases. V gave up 6 bases and J gave up 2 bases; unmatched junction bases: 8. CDR1 is ENHRY and CDR2 is SYGVKD in the germline V gene. The CDR3 sequence is 15 residues long. CDR3 amino acids: CAISAPGTGNTEAFF. CDR3 bases: TGTGCCATCAGCGCCCCCGGGACAGGCAACACTGAAGCTTTCTTT.

Concerning this clone: Germline and junction disagree at one end, which may indicate a read error. The rearrangement uses TRBV7-7 and TRBJ2-7; TRBD1 aligns across 10 bases. From germline, CDR1 is SSHAT and CDR2 FNYEAQ (reference sequence). The CDR3 is 15 amino acids. Written as DNA, the CDR3 is TGTGCTAGCAGCTGGGGACAGGGGCCCTCCTACGAGCAGTACTTC. Its protein is CASSWGQGPSYEQYF. Based on the CDR3 plus reference TRBV7-7 and TRBJ2-7, the full variable domain is GAGVSQSPRYKVTKRGQDVTLRCDPISSHATLYWYQQALGQGPEFLTYFNYEAQPDKSGLPSDRFSAERPEGSISTLTIQRTEQRDSAMYRCASSWGQGPSYEQYFGPGTRLTVT.

This rearrangement joins TRBV5-1 to TRBJ2-3; 7 nucleotides align to TRBD1. Losses at the gene ends were 4 bases for V and 3 bases for J; bases not matched to a gene: 5. The CDR3 length is 14 residues. Germline-derived CDR1 and CDR2 are SGHRS and YFSETQ. The CDR3 sequence is CASSLDRVTDTQYF. Written as DNA, the CDR3 is TGCGCCAGCAGCCTAGACAGGGTAACAGATACGCAGTATTTT.

There are a few counts of this clone. The genes are TRBV5-1 and TRBJ2-2; TRBD1 agrees at 7 bases. V lost 2 bases to trimming and J lost 4 bases; unmatched junction nucleotides: 5. Germline-derived CDR1 and CDR2 are SGHRS and YFSETQ. This CDR3 is built from 15 residues. The CDR3 DNA reads as TGCGCCAGCAGCTTACAGGGGTATGGCACCGGGGAGCTGTTTTTT. Its translation is CASSLQGYGTGELFF.

The chain links TRBV27 to TRBJ2-4; D is ambiguous. The CDR3 is 14 amino acids. Germline loops: CDR1 MNHEY, CDR2 SMNVEV (reference sequence). The germline V and J ends were trimmed by 0 bases and 1 base, with 4 bases remaining between them. The CDR3 DNA reads as TGTGCCAGCAGTTTATCTGCGGCCAAAAACATTCAGTACTTC. It specifies CASSLSAAKNIQYF.

The rearrangement uses TRBV7-9 and TRBJ1-1; D is possibly TRBD1 (6 bases). Trimming cost V 5 bases and J 7 bases, with 17 bases left between them. The CDR3 covers 14 residues. The germline CDR1 and CDR2 sequences are SEHNR and FQNEAQ (reference sequence). The CDR3 here is CASSPHPPGHEAFF. CDR3 coding DNA: TGTGCCAGCAGCCCGCATCCTCCGGGACATGAAGCTTTCTTT.

The chain is built from TRBV27 and TRBJ2-5; 8 bases line up with TRBD2. The germline V gene has CDR1 MNHEY and CDR2 SMNVEV (reference sequence). This CDR3 is 16 amino acids long. V dropped 4 bases and J dropped 3; count of bases not matched to a gene: 10. In DNA, the CDR3 is TGTGCCAGCAGTTCCTACGGGGGGGCTAGCAAAGAGACCCAGTACTTC. Protein: CASSSYGGASKETQYF.

V is TRBV3-1 (or the pseudogene TRBV3-2) and J is TRBJ1-4; 8 bases match TRBD1. The CDR3 runs 15 residues. Germline trimming cut 1 base from V and 4 bases from J; bases unmatched to any gene: 2. Germline V gene data show CDR1 as LGHDT and CDR2 as YNNKEL (reference sequence). CDR3 region: CASSQGDRLNEKLFF. CDR3 nucleotide sequence: TGTGCCAGCAGCCAAGGGGACAGGCTTAATGAAAAACTGTTTTTT.

This chain links TRBV6-5 with TRBJ1-2; unclear D gene. Trimming removed 2 bases from V and 7 bases from J, with 17 bases in between. There are 15 residues in the CDR3. Germline loops: CDR1 MNHEY, CDR2 SVGAGI. The CDR3 region has the DNA TGTGCCAGCAGTTACGGTTACCGGGATGCTGCTGGCTACACCTTC. This gives the protein CASSYGYRDAAGYTF.